One sample yielded the 10 T cell receptor beta chains listed below, sequenced in a study of blood T cell repertoires in COVID-19. Assay: immunoSEQ multiplex PCR; the TCRdb copy retains only in-frame clones and omits some. The table has about 180,000 clones, around 90% seen once. Source material: peripheral blood. These receptors all stem from a woman aged 50 to 65 with acute or convalescent COVID-19.

A few counts support this clone. The chain couples TRBV7-2 to TRBJ1-1; 8 bases map to TRBD1. The germline V gene has CDR1 SGHTA and CDR2 FQGNSA. The CDR3 sequence is 13 residues long. V shed 5 bases, J shed 4 bases, and the junction held 3 bases outside the gene matches. The CDR3: CASSLDRGTEAFF. DNA of the CDR3: TGTGCCAGCAGCCTCGACAGGGGCACTGAAGCTTTCTTT.

The gene calls are TRBV5-1 and TRBJ1-1, with D hard to call. The CDR3 is made up of 14 amino acids. V lost 0 bases and J lost 2, with 8 bases in between. The V gene's germline CDR1 is SGHRS and CDR2 YFSETQ. The CDR3 reads CASSLVGLNTEAFF. The CDR3, as DNA: TGCGCCAGCAGCTTGGTGGGCCTCAACACTGAAGCTTTCTTT.

This sequence joins TRBV6-4 and TRBJ1-1; 10 bases are shared with TRBD1. This CDR3 is 15 amino acids long. The V gene end was trimmed by 6 bases and the J gene end by 1 base; junction bases not matched to a gene: 5. Per the germline V gene, CDR1 is MRHNA and CDR2 is SNTAGT. CDR3 bases: TGTGCCAGCAGAGCCTGGGACAGGGGGAACACTGAAGCTTTCTTT. This encodes CASRAWDRGNTEAFF.

V is TRBV2 and J is TRBJ2-1; 11 bases align to TRBD1. Germline values: CDR1 SNHLY, CDR2 FYNNEI. The CDR3 totals 15 residues. V shed 6 bases and J 8 bases; nucleotides not matched to a gene: 9. CDR3 DNA: TGTGCCAGCAGCGAGAACTGGACAGGGGGCGATGAGCAGTTCTTC. Encoded protein: CASSENWTGGDEQFF.

The gene calls are TRBV5-4 and TRBJ2-5; 10 bases are shared with TRBD1. Trimming took 4 bases from V and 0 from J; bases not matched to a gene: 9. The CDR3 runs 17 residues. The V gene's germline CDR1 is SGHNT and CDR2 YYREEE (reference sequence). The CDR3 DNA sequence: TGTGCCAGCAGCCGACCCGGGACAGGGGTGTACCAAGAGACCCAGTACTTC. It specifies CASSRPGTGVYQETQYF.

The rearrangement uses TRBV19 and TRBJ2-5; D might be TRBD2 (5 bases). The CDR3 covers 13 residues. The V end was cut by 2 bases, the J end by 3 bases, with 7 bases between. CDR1 is LNHDA and CDR2 is SQIVND in the germline V gene (reference sequence). CDR3 DNA: TGTGCCAGTAGTATACAACTAGAAGAGACCCAGTACTTC. Its protein is CASSIQLEETQYF.

The V and J genes are TRBV30 and TRBJ1-4, with D possibly being TRBD1 (5 bases). This CDR3 comprises 13 residues. Per the germline V gene, CDR1 is GTSNPN and CDR2 is SVGIG (reference sequence). V lost 1 base and J 6 bases, leaving 9 bases between the germline ends. The CDR3 reads CAWSDGADEKLFF. CDR3 bases: TGTGCCTGGAGTGATGGGGCGGATGAAAAACTGTTTTTT.

For this clone: Other DNA sequences in the same sample also yield this CDR3. The chain recombines TRBV30 with TRBJ1-5; no definite D call. The CDR3 contains 13 residues. CDR1 is GTSNPN and CDR2 is SVGIG in the germline V gene (reference sequence). V lost 2 bases and J lost 3, with 8 bases in between. CDR3 DNA: TGTGCCTGGAGTCGGCAGGACAATCAGCCCCAGCATTTT. It yields the protein CAWSRQDNQPQHF.

The rearrangement uses TRBV6-5 and TRBJ2-7; a weak D match, TRBD2 (6 bases). This CDR3 is 15 amino acids long. CDR1 is MNHEY and CDR2 is SVGAGI in the germline V gene. The V gene lost 8 bases and the J gene lost 0 bases, with 17 bases spanning the gap. The CDR3 here is CASAGTFPSSYEQYF. The DNA for the CDR3 is TGTGCCAGCGCTGGGACTTTTCCGAGCTCCTACGAGCAGTACTTC.

This chain links TRBV15 with TRBJ2-7; the match to TRBD2 covers 12 bases. J gave up 5 bases and V 6 bases, and 14 bases lay outside the gene matches. The germline V gene has CDR1 LNHNV and CDR2 YYDKDF (reference sequence). The CDR3 sequence is 17 residues long. The CDR3 region has the DNA TGTGCCACCAGAAAGGGGTCACTAGCGGGAGGTATCCACGAGCAGTACTTC. Translating gives CATRKGSLAGGIHEQYF.